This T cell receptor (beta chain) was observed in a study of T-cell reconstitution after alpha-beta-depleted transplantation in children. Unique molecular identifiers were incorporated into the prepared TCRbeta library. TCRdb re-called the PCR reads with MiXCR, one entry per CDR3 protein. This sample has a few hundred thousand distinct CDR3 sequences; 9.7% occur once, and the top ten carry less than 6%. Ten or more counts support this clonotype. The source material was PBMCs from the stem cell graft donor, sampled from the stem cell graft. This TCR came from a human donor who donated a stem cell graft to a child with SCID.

The DNA for the CDR3 is TGTGCCAGCAGCCAAGCCGGACTAACCTACGAGCAGTACTTC. This gives the protein CASSQAGLTYEQYF. The chain links TRBV3-1 to TRBJ2-7; a weak D match, TRBD2 (6 bases). V lost 1 base to trimming and J lost 2 bases, with 9 bases between them. This CDR3 contains 14 residues. CDR1 LGHDT and CDR2 YNNKEL come from the germline V gene (reference sequence).